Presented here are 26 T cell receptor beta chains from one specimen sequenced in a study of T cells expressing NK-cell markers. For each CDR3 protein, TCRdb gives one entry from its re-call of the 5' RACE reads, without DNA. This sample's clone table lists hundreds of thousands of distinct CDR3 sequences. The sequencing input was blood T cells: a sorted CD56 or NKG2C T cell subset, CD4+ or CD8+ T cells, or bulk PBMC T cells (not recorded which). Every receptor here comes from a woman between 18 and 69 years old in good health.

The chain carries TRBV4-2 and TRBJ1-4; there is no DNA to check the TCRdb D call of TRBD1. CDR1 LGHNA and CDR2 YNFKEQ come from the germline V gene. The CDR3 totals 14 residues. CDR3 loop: CASDQGLRNEKLFF.

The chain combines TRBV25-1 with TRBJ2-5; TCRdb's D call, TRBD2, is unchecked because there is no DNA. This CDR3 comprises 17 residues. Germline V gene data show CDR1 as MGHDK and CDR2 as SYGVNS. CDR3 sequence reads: CASSVPRRTSGQETQYF.

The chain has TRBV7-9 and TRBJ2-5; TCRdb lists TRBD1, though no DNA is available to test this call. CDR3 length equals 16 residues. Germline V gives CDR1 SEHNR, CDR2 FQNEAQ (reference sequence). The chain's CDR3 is CASSFPPDRYQETQYF.

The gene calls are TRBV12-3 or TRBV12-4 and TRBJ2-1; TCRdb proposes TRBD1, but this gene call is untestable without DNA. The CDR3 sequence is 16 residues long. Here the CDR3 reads CASSPRDRNSYNEQFF.

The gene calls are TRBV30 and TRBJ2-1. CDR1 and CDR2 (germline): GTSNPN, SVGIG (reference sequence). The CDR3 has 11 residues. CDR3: CAWSLNNEQFF.

This chain's CDR3 is CASRLIYRDKNQPQHF. This chain connects TRBV27 to TRBJ1-5; absent DNA, TCRdb's TRBD1 call cannot be checked. Germline CDR1 is MNHEY and CDR2 is SMNVEV (reference sequence). The CDR3 is 16 residues long.

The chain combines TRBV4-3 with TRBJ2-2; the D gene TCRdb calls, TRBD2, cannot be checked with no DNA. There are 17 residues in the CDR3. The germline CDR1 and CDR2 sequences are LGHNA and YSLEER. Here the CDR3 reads CASSQDVGGLLGEELFF.

This CDR3 is CASSYSLGTGNTIYF. The chain joins TRBV6-5 to TRBJ1-3. Per the germline V gene, CDR1 is MNHEY and CDR2 is SVGAGI. The CDR3 totals 15 residues.

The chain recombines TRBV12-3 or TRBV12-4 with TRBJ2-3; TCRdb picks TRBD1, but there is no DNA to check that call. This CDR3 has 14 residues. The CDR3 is CASTLLAGEDTQYF.

This chain's CDR3 is CASSLLVGEAFF. The rearrangement links TRBV11-2 to TRBJ1-1. Germline values: CDR1 SGHAT, CDR2 FQNNGV. The CDR3 totals 12 residues.

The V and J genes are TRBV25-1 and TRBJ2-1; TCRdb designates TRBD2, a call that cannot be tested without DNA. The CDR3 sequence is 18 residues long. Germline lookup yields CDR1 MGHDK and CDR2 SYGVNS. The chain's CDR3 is CASSDPGLAGVSDNEQFF.

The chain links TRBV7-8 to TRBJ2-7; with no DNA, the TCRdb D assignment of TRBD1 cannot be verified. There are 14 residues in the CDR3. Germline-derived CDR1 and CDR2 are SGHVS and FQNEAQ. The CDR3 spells CASRPGTGGYEQYF.

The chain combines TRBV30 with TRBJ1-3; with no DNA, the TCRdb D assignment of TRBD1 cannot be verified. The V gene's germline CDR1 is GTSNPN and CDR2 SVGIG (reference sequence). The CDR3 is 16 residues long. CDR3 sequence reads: CAWMAQGGGSGNTIYF.

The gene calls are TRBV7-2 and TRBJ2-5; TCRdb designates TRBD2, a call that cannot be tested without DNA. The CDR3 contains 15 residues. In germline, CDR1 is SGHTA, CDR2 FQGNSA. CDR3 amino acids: CASSFTGASQETQYF.

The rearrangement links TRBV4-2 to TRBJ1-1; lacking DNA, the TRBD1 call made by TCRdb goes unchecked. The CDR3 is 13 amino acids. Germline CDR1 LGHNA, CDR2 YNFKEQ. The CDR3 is CASKGKWNTEAFF.

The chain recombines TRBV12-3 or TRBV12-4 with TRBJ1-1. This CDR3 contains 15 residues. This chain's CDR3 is CASRQAGGKRDEAFF.

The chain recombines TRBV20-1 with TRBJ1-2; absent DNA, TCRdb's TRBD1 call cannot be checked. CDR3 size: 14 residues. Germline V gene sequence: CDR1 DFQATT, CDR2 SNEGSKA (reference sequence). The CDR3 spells CSARALSGDYGYTF.

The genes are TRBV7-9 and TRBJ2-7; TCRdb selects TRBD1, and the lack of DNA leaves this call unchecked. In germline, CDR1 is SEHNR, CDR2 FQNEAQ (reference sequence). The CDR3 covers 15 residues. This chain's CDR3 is CASSSRGFSVYEQYF.

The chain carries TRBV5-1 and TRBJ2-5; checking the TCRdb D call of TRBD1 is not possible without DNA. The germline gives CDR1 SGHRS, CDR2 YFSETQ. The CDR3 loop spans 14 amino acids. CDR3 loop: CASSFWGQVETQYF.

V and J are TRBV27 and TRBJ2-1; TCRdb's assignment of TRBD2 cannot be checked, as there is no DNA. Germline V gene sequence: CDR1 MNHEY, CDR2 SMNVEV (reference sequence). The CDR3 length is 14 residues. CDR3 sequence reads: CAIQTSGRVDEQFF.

This CDR3 reads CASSARGLYGYTF. The chain is built from TRBV5-6 and TRBJ1-2; TCRdb picks TRBD1, but there is no DNA to check that call. Germline loops: CDR1 SGHDT, CDR2 YYEEEE. This CDR3 comprises 13 residues.

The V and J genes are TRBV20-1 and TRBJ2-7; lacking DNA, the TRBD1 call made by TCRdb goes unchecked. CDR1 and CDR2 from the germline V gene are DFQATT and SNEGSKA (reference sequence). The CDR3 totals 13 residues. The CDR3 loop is CSARDGATYEQYF.

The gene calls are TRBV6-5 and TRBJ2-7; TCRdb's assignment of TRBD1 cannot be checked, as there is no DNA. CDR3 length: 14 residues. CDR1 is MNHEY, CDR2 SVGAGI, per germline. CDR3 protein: CASSYQESGYEQYF.

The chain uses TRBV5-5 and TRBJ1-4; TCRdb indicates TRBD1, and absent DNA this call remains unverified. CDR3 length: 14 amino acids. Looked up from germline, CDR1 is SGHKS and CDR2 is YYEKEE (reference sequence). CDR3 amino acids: CASSFGQGDEKLFF.

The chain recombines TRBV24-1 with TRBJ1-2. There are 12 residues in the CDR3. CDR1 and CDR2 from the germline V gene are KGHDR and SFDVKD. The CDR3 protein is CASSGGSYGYTF.

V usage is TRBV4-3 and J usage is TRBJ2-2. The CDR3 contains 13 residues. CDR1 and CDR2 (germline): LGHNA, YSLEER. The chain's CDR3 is CASSLIRTGELFF.